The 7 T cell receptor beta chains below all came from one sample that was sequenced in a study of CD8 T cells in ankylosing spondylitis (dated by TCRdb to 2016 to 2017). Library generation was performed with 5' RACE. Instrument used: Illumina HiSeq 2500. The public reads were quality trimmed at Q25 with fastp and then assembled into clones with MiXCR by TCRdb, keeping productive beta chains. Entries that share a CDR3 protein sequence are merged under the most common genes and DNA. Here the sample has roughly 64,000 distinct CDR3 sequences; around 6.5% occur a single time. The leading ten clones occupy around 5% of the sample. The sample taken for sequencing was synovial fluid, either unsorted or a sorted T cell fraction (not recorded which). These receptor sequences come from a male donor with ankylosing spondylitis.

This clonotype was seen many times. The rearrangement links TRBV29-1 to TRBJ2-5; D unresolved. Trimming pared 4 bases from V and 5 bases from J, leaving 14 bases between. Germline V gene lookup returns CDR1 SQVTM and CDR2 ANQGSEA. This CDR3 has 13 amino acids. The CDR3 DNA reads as TGCAGCGTTGGCCCCTCGTCGTGGGAGACCCAGTACTTC. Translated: CSVGPSSWETQYF.

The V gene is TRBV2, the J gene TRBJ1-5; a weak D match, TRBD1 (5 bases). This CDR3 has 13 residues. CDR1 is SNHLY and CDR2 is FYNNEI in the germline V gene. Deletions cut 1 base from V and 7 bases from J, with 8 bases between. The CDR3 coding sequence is TGTGCCAGCAGTGAAGGGGGGGGACAGCCCCAGCATTTT. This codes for CASSEGGGQPQHF.

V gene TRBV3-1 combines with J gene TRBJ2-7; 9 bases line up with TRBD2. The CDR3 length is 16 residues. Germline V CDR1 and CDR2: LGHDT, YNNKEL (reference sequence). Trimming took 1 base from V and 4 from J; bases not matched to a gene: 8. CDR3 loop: CASSQGGGRAVYEQYF. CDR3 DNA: TGTGCCAGCAGCCAAGGGGGCGGGAGGGCCGTGTACGAGCAGTACTTC.

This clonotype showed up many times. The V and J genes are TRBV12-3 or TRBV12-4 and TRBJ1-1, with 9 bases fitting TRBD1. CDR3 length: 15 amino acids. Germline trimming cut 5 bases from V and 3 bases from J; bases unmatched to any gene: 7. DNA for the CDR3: TGTGCCAGCAGTGGCCGGACAGGGGCACACACTGAAGCTTTCTTT. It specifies CASSGRTGAHTEAFF.

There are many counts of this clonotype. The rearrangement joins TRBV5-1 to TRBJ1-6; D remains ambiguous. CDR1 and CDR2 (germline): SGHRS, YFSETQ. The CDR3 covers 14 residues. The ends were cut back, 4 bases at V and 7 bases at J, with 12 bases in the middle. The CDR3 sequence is CASSLGERNSPLHF. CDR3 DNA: TGCGCCAGCAGCCTGGGAGAGAGAAATTCACCCCTCCACTTT.

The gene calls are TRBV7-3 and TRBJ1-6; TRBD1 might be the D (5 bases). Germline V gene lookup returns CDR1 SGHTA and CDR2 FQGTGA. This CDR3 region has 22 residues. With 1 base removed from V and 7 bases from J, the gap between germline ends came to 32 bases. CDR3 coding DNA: TGTGCCAGCAGCTTAAGAGATGGCGGGCCCCGCGGAGCGGGGCAAAGGAATTCACCCCTCCACTTT. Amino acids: CASSLRDGGPRGAGQRNSPLHF.

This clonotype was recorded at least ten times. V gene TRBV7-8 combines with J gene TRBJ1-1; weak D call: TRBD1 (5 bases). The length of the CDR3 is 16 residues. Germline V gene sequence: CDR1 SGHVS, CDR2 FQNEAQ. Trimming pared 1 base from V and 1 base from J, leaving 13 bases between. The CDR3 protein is CASSLGGRAENTEAFF. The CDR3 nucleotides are TGTGCCAGCAGCTTAGGGGGGAGGGCAGAGAACACTGAAGCTTTCTTT.